This entry is about one TCR beta chain. CDR1 is KGHDR, CDR2 SFDVKD, per germline. The CDR3 is 15 amino acids. V gave up 4 bases and J gave up 3 bases; unmatched junction bases: 1. The record originates from a study of blood T cell repertoires in COVID-19. Study in general: The origin of the acute and convalescent COVID-19 samples was the United States, Italy and Spain. The analysed material was cDNA or gDNA that came from T cells, B-cell-depleted T cells, or PBMCs.

As processed by the authors: Reference gene primer amplification gave nucleated cell count estimates. Sequencing used immunoSEQ multiplex PCR; TCRdb keeps in-frame clones, though not all of them. V and J calls and clone size follow that table, whereas D and trimming were derived from the DNA. The sample lists over 130,000 clones, roughly 76% occurring once. This chain uses TRBV24-1 with TRBJ2-1; the match to TRBD2 covers 11 bases. The specimen sequenced was peripheral blood. The origin of this receptor is a woman in her fifties or sixties with active or convalescent COVID-19. In nucleotides, the CDR3 is TGTGCCACCAGTGAACTAGCGGGAGACTACAATGAGCAGTTCTTC. It specifies CATSELAGDYNEQFF.